These 9 T cell receptor beta chains came from one sample sequenced in a study of T cells in Graves' hyperthyroidism and ophthalmopathy. RNA transcripts provided the source from which TCR beta CDR3 regions were amplified. The HTBI primer set served for first-round RT-PCR of the TCR CDR3. TCRdb reanalysed the multiplex PCR reads using MiXCR and keeps one entry per CDR3 protein. The table lists 380,000 or so distinct CDR3 sequences, around an eighth of them singletons. The sequenced sample consisted of blood. The source is a man between 25 and 39 years old with Graves' hyperthyroidism that later progressed to Graves' ophthalmopathy.

There are many counts of this clonotype. J is TRBJ1-2 and V is TRBV27; D unresolved. Germline V gives CDR1 MNHEY, CDR2 SMNVEV (reference sequence). Trimming took 4 bases from V and 7 from J, leaving 13 bases between them. This CDR3 comprises 13 residues. The CDR3 sequence is CASSSRTAGGYTF. The CDR3 coding sequence is TGTGCCAGCAGTTCCCGGACGGCGGGTGGCTACACCTTC.

This clonotype was detected a few times. V is TRBV7-9 and J is TRBJ2-6, with D tentatively TRBD1 or TRBD2 (5 bases each). This CDR3 has 15 residues. Germline CDR1 is SEHNR and CDR2 is FQNEAQ (reference sequence). The V end was cut by 7 bases, the J end by 4 bases, with 14 bases between. In DNA form, the CDR3 reads TGTGCCAGCAACCACCCCGGGACGGGGGCCAACGTCCTGACTTTC. This translates into CASNHPGTGANVLTF.

This clonotype came up many times. The J gene is TRBJ1-1, the V gene TRBV5-4, with D unclear. Trimming removed 0 bases at V and 7 bases at J, with 7 bases between. The germline V gene has CDR1 SGHNT and CDR2 YYREEE (reference sequence). This CDR3 is 12 amino acids long. This CDR3 is CASSLDAGEAFF. CDR3 in DNA: TGTGCCAGCAGCTTGGACGCGGGTGAAGCTTTCTTT.

This clonotype was seen repeatedly, ten times or more. This sequence joins TRBV5-6 and TRBJ1-2; TRBD1 matches 12 bases. The V gene end was trimmed by 4 bases and the J gene end by 4 bases; junction bases not matched to a gene: 2. Germline V lookup: CDR1 SGHDT, CDR2 YYEEEE. There are 14 residues in the CDR3. The DNA of the CDR3 is TGTGCCAGCAGCATGGGACAGGGGGCCTATGGCTACACCTTC. The encoded protein is CASSMGQGAYGYTF.

This chain uses TRBV12-3 or TRBV12-4 with TRBJ1-1, with a possible D match to TRBD1 (6 bases). V was shortened by 6 bases and J by 5 bases, with 13 bases between the two germline ends. There are 13 residues in the CDR3. The DNA of the CDR3 is TGTGCCAGCAGCTGGGGGCCGGCGACTGAAGCTTTCTTT. It is translated as CASSWGPATEAFF.

This clonotype was counted only a few times. The V call is TRBV5-6, the J call TRBJ1-5, with 7 bases that match TRBD1. J was trimmed by 3 bases and V by 4 bases; bases with no gene match: 7. CDR3 length: 15 amino acids. Germline V gene sequence: CDR1 SGHDT, CDR2 YYEEEE. Here the CDR3 reads CASSREGTANQPQHF. The CDR3 coding sequence is TGTGCCAGCAGCAGGGAGGGGACAGCCAATCAGCCCCAGCATTTT.

This clonotype was seen many times. The chain uses TRBV2 and TRBJ2-5, with a weak D call TRBD2 (6 bases). CDR3 length: 13 residues. V gave up 10 bases and J gave up 5 bases, with 17 bases separating them. Germline loops: CDR1 SNHLY, CDR2 FYNNEI. For the CDR3, the DNA is TGTGCCATCCCCCTGTCGGGGAGGGAGACCCAGTACTTC. Translation gives CAIPLSGRETQYF.

A few counts support this clonotype. The chain links TRBV4-1 to TRBJ2-1; 8 positions match TRBD2. CDR3 size: 15 residues. V shed 0 bases, J shed 3 bases, and the junction held 1 base outside the gene matches. Germline CDR1 reads MGHRA; CDR2 reads YSYEKL. Here the CDR3 DNA reads TGCGCCAGCAGCCAAGATAGCGGGGACTACAATGAGCAGTTCTTC. Its protein is CASSQDSGDYNEQFF.

This clonotype was observed a few times. This CDR3 reads CASNKGRSTNEKLFF. Written as DNA, the CDR3 is TGTGCCAGCAATAAAGGGCGGTCAACTAATGAAAAACTGTTTTTT. The chain links TRBV6-1 to TRBJ1-4; D gene unclear. With 7 bases removed from V and 0 bases from J, the gap between germline ends came to 12 bases. This CDR3 has 15 amino acids. Germline lookup yields CDR1 MNHNS and CDR2 SASEGT.